This entry concerns a single TCR beta chain. In germline, CDR1 is SGHAT, CDR2 FQNNGV. The CDR3 sequence is 15 residues long. After removal of 5 bases from V and 5 bases from J, the junction contained 6 bases not matched to a gene. The sample comes from a study of blood T cell repertoires in COVID-19. Study overall: Sources were T cells, B-cell-depleted T cells, or PBMCs; the material itself was cDNA or gDNA.

Authors' processing steps: Estimation of nucleated cell counts relied on the amplification of reference gene primers. TCRdb keeps only in-frame clones here, not all; method: immunoSEQ multiplex PCR. The D gene and trimming were derived from the DNA, and the V and J assignments and clone size from that table. The profile shows approximately 190,000 clones, over 75% of them singletons. The gene calls are TRBV11-2 and TRBJ2-3, with 11 bases that match TRBD1. What was sequenced was peripheral blood. This clonotype was sampled from a woman aged 40 to 55 who had recovered from COVID-19. DNA for the CDR3: TGTGCCAGCAGCCCCCGGGACAGGGGGAAAGATACGCAGTATTTT. Protein sequence: CASSPRDRGKDTQYF.